This record looks at one TCR beta chain sequence and its context. Its antigen is not identified. The sample belongs to a study of T cell repertoires in cytomegalovirus infection. Study details: Evidence of both CMV infection and a matching HLA type came from public TCR beta signatures.

Findings and limits, study-wide: Dominant in the ex vivo response were TCR beta clonotypes restricted by HLA-C and specific for CMV. Cumulative public TCR beta family frequency identified carriers of CMV plus the relevant HLA.

TCRdb recomputed calls from the reads with MiXCR, one row per CDR3 protein. Of about 570,000 distinct CDR3 sequences in the sample, approximately 40% were seen once. This TCR derives from a human donor in good health (CMV status not recorded). Some clones in this sample may be carry-over from other donors' samples. This material consisted of cultured PBMCs, taken from culture after CMV antigen stimulation.

The CDR3, as DNA: TGTGCCAGCTCACCGTCTCCCACAACATACGAGCAGTACTTC. This sequence encodes CASSPSPTTYEQYF. V gene TRBV18 combines with J gene TRBJ2-7, with unresolved D. Trimming pared 3 bases from V and 4 bases from J, leaving 13 bases between. The germline gives CDR1 KGHSH, CDR2 LQKENI. The CDR3 runs 14 residues.